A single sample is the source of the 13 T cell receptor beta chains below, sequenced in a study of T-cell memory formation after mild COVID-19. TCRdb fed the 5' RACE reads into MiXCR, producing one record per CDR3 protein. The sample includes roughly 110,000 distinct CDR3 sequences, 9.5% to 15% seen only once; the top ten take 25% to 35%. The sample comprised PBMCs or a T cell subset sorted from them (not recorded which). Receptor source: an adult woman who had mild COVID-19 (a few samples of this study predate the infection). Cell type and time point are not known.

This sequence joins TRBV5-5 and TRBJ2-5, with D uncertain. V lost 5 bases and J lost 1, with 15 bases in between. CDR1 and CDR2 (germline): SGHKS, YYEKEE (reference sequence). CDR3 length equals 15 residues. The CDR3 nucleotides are TGTGCCAGCAGTACCCCCGGGCGGTCCCAAGAGACCCAGTACTTC. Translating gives CASSTPGRSQETQYF. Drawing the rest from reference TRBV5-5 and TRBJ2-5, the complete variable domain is DAGVTQSPTHLIKTRGQQVTLRCSPISGHKSVSWYQQVLGQGPQFIFQYYEKEERGRGNFPDRFSARQFPNYSSELNVNALLLGDSALYLCASSTPGRSQETQYFGPGTRLLVL.

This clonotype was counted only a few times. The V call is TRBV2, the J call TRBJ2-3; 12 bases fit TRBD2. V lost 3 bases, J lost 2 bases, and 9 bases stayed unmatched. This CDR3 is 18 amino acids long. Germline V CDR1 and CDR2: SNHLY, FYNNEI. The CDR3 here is CASSERLAGVLDTDTQYF. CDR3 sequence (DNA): TGTGCCAGCAGTGAGAGACTAGCGGGGGTCCTTGACACAGATACGCAGTATTTT.

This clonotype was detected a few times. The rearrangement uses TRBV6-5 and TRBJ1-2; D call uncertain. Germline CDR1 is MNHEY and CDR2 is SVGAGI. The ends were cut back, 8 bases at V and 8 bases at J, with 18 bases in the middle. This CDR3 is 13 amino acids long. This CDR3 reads CASGTTELRGYTF. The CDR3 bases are TGTGCCAGCGGAACGACGGAGCTCCGGGGCTACACCTTC.

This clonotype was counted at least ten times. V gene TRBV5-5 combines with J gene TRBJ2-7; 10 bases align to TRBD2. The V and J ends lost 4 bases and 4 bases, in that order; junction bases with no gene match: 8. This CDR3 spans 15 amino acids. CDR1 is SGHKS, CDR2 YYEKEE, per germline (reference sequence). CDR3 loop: CASSMPSGRSYEQYF. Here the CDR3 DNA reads TGTGCCAGCAGCATGCCTAGCGGGAGATCATACGAGCAGTACTTC.

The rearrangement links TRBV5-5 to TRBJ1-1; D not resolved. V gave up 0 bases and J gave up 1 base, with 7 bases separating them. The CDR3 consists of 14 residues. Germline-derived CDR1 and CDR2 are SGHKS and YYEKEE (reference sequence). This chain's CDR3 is CASSLGHGNTEAFF. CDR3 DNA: TGTGCCAGCAGCTTGGGTCACGGGAACACTGAAGCTTTCTTT.

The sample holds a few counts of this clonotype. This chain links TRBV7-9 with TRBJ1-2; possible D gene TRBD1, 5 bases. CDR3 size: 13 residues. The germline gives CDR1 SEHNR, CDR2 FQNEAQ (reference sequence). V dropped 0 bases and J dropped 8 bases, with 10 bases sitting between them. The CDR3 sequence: CASSLAGTRGYTF. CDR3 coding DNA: TGTGCCAGCAGCTTAGCGGGGACTCGGGGCTACACCTTC. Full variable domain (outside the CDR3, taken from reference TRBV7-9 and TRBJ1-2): DTGVSQNPRHKITKRGQNVTFRCDPISEHNRLYWYRQTLGQGPEFLTYFQNEAQLEKSRLLSDRFSAERPKGSFSTLEIQRTEQGDSAMYLCASSLAGTRGYTFGSGTRLTVV.

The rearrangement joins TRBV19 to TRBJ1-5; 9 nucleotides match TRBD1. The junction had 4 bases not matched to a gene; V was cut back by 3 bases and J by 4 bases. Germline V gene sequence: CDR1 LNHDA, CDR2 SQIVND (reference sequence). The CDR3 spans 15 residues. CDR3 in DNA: TGTGCCAGTAGTATCACCGGGACAGGGAATCAGCCCCAGCATTTT. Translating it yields CASSITGTGNQPQHF.

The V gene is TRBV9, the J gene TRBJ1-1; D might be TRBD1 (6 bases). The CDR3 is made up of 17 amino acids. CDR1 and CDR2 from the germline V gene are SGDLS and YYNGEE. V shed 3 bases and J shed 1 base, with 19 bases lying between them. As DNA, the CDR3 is TGTGCCAGCAGCGACCACAGGGCGGGGGAGCCGAACACTGAAGCTTTCTTT. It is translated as CASSDHRAGEPNTEAFF.

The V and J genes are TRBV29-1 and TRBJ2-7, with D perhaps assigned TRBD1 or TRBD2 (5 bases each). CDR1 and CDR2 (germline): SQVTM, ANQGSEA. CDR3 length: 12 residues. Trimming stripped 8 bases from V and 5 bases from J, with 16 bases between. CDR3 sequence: CSSMMEDNEQYF. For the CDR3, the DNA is TGCAGCTCGATGATGGAGGACAACGAGCAGTACTTC.

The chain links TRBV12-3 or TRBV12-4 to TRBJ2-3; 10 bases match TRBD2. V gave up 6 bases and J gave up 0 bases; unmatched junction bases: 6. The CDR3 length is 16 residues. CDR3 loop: CASSLLLAGSTDTQYF. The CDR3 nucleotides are TGTGCCAGCAGCCTGCTACTAGCGGGAAGCACAGATACGCAGTATTTT.

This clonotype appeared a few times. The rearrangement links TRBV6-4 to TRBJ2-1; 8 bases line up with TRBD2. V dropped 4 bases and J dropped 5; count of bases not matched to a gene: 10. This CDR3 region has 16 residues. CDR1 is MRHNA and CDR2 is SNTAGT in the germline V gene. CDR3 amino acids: CASSVSVASGHNEQFF. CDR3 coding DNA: TGTGCCAGCAGTGTTTCCGTGGCTAGCGGGCACAATGAGCAGTTCTTC.

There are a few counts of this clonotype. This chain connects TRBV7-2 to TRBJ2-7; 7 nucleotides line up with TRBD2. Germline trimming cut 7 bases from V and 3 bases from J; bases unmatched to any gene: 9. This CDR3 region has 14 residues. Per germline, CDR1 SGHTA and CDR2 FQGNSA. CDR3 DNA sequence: TGTGCCAGCACCCAGAATGGCGGGAGCTACGAGCAGTACTTC. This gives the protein CASTQNGGSYEQYF. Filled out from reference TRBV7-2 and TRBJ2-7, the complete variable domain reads GAGVSQSPSNKVTEKGKDVELRCDPISGHTALYWYRQSLGQGLEFLIYFQGNSAPDKSGLPSDRFSAERTGGSVSTLTIQRTQQEDSAVYLCASTQNGGSYEQYFGPGTRLTVT.

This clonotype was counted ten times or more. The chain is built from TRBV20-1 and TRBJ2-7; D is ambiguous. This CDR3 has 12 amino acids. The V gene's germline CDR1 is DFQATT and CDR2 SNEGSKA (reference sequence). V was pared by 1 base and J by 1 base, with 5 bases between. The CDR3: CSARGRSYEQYF. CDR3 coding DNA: TGCAGTGCTAGAGGTCGATCCTACGAGCAGTACTTC.